Below, one TCR beta chain is given with its context. Antigen unknown. The TCRbeta library incorporated unique molecular identifiers. TCRdb itself ran the PCR reads through MiXCR, one entry per CDR3 protein. The sample lists about 980,000 distinct CDR3 sequences; about 31% were seen once. The ends were cut back, 3 bases at V and 4 bases at J, with 7 bases in the middle. Germline CDR1 and CDR2: DFQATT and SNEGSKA (reference sequence). This CDR3 has 12 amino acids. The record originates from a study of T-cell reconstitution after alpha-beta-depleted transplantation in children. General observations from the study: T cells produced anew were the main source of T-cell counts and diversity one year after transplant.

The sample was PBMCs, mostly from graft donor cells, taken 360 days after TCRalphabeta/CD19-depleted stem cell transplant. The TCR sequence derives from a boy under three years old who had a stem cell transplant for SCID, so the T cells may come from the graft donor. The chain links TRBV20-1 to TRBJ1-5; D remains ambiguous. CDR3 DNA sequence: TGCAGTGCTAGGAGAGGGAATCAGCCCCAGCATTTT. This sequence encodes CSARRGNQPQHF.